This record looks at one T cell receptor (beta chain) sequence and its context. The antigen remains unidentified. These data originate in a study of CD8+ T cells in alopecia areata. Overall study context: The drug, oral tofacitinib, was given to treated patients at 5 to 10 mg twice daily. Tofacitinib was given for 6 to 18 months, then stopped for 6 months. Whole-study findings and limits: It was lesional scalp, especially alopecia totalis/universalis, that showed higher clonality than normal scalp. Patients shared TCRs less clearly than mice did, possibly owing to HLA.

Extracted RNA was reverse transcribed, and the resulting cDNA served as sequencing template. TCRdb's table, derived via immunoSEQ multiplex PCR, lists solely in-frame clones and lacks some. Of about 5,900 clones in the sample, less than 65% were seen once. Peripheral blood and lesional scalp punch biopsies came from alopecia areata patients. The sequence derives from a human donor with alopecia areata. The sample taken for sequencing was skin.

CDR3 region: CASGDGGLNEQFF. CDR3 sequence (DNA): TGTGCCAGCGGAGATGGGGGGCTCAATGAGCAGTTCTTC. The chain carries TRBV25-1 and TRBJ2-1; D possibly uses TRBD1 or TRBD2 (6 bases each). CDR1 is MGHDK, CDR2 SYGVNS, per germline. The CDR3 totals 13 residues. Deletions cut 8 bases from V and 6 bases from J, with 14 bases between.